What follows describes a single T cell receptor beta chain. From germline, CDR1 is MNHNS and CDR2 SASEGT. This CDR3 is 13 amino acids long. The V segment lost 6 bases and the J segment 7 bases; nucleotides outside the gene matches: 8. The sample belongs to a study of shared T cell receptors in the human thymus. The data were produced by immunoSEQ multiplex PCR, yet TCRdb's version contains in-frame clones alone and is incomplete. Here the sample spans around 67,000 clones, nearly 95% being singletons. The J gene is TRBJ1-1, the V gene TRBV6-1; 7 positions agree with TRBD1. This sequence originates from a human donor. The specimen was thymocytes. This CDR3 reads CASSQGTAYEAFF. CDR3 bases: TGTGCCAGCAGCCAGGGGACAGCCTATGAAGCTTTCTTT.